These 25 T cell receptor beta chains were all obtained from the same sample, sequenced in a study of T cell changes during pregnancy in multiple sclerosis. Using immunoSEQ multiplex PCR, the repertoire was profiled, and TCRdb retains in-frame clones only, with some absent. The sample lists under 95,000 clones, approximately 92% seen once, with approximately 2% in the top ten. The material was peripheral blood, obtained after pregnancy. Receptor source: a female donor with multiple sclerosis, enrolled in a pregnancy study.

J is TRBJ1-3 and V is TRBV5-6; 8 nucleotides agree with TRBD1. Per germline, CDR1 SGHDT and CDR2 YYEEEE. V lost 3 bases to trimming and J lost 0 bases; unmatched junction nucleotides: 14. This CDR3 contains 19 residues. The CDR3 DNA sequence: TGTGCCAGCAGCTCCCCGGTGGGGACAGGAACAAGCTCTGGAAACACCATATATTTT. Translated, it gives CASSSPVGTGTSSGNTIYF.

The chain has TRBV10-3 and TRBJ1-5, with D unresolved. This CDR3 has 13 residues. Germline V gene lookup returns CDR1 ENHRY and CDR2 SYGVKD. The V end was cut by 6 bases, the J end by 2 bases, with 8 bases between. The CDR3 loop is CAIRGERNQPQHF. Here the CDR3 DNA reads TGTGCCATCAGGGGAGAGCGCAATCAGCCCCAGCATTTT.

The chain recombines TRBV5-1 with TRBJ2-3, with D possibly TRBD2 on 5 matching bases. V was shortened by 4 bases and J by 2 bases, with 11 bases between the two germline ends. This CDR3 is 14 amino acids long. Germline CDR1 reads SGHRS; CDR2 reads YFSETQ. CDR3: CASSVGIYTDTQYF. In nucleotides, the CDR3 is TGCGCCAGCAGCGTCGGGATTTACACAGATACGCAGTATTTT.

The chain carries TRBV10-3 and TRBJ1-5; 11 bases fit TRBD1. The CDR3 length is 15 residues. The germline V gene encodes CDR1 ENHRY and CDR2 SYGVKD. V shed 3 bases and J 7 bases; nucleotides not matched to a gene: 5. CDR3 DNA: TGTGCCATCAGTGAAGGACAGGGGGCGGAACAGCCCCAGCATTTT. Translated: CAISEGQGAEQPQHF.

V is TRBV2 and J is TRBJ2-5; weak D call: TRBD1 (8 bases). Germline values: CDR1 SNHLY, CDR2 FYNNEI. V lost 8 bases and J lost 3, with 19 bases in between. The CDR3 length is 15 residues. DNA for the CDR3: TGTGCCAGCGGACATACAGGGGGGGCGGAAGAGACCCAGTACTTC. Encoded protein: CASGHTGGAEETQYF.

V usage is TRBV6-5 and J usage is TRBJ2-2; 7 bases fit TRBD1. J gave up 4 bases and V 2 bases, and 4 bases lay outside the gene matches. Germline V gene sequence: CDR1 MNHEY, CDR2 SVGAGI. CDR3 size: 15 residues. Written as DNA, the CDR3 is TGTGCCAGCAGTTACGTAACAGGGGTCACCGGGGAGCTGTTTTTT. Protein: CASSYVTGVTGELFF.

CDR3: CASSDWSGTGTTGELFF. The DNA for the CDR3 is TGTGCCAGCAGTGACTGGTCCGGGACAGGGACCACCGGGGAGCTGTTTTTT. This chain links TRBV6-4 with TRBJ2-2, with 9 bases fitting TRBD1. The germline V gene has CDR1 MRHNA and CDR2 SNTAGT. The CDR3 covers 17 residues. V trimming: 1 base; J trimming: 4 bases; junction bases outside the gene matches: 7.

V gene TRBV5-6 combines with J gene TRBJ2-7; 8 nucleotides agree with TRBD1. The CDR3 sequence is 16 residues long. Per the germline V gene, CDR1 is SGHDT and CDR2 is YYEEEE. J lost 2 bases, V lost 7 bases, and 14 bases had no gene match. The CDR3 is CASGRPGQGPPYEQYF. The CDR3 DNA follows: TGTGCCAGCGGTCGGCCTGGACAGGGTCCTCCCTACGAGCAGTACTTC.

The genes are TRBV11-1 and TRBJ1-1; 7 positions match TRBD1. The CDR3 contains 12 residues. Looked up from germline, CDR1 is SGHAT and CDR2 is FQDESV (reference sequence). The junction had 5 bases not matched to a gene; V was cut back by 5 bases and J by 8 bases. In DNA form, the CDR3 reads TGTGCCAGCAGCCTTGACAGGGAGGAAGCTTTCTTT. Translation: CASSLDREEAFF.

The rearrangement uses TRBV5-4 and TRBJ2-1, with 10 bases lining up with TRBD2. The V gene end was trimmed by 2 bases and the J gene end by 10 bases; junction bases not matched to a gene: 9. This CDR3 is built from 15 residues. The V gene's germline CDR1 is SGHNT and CDR2 YYREEE (reference sequence). CDR3 region: CASSLSLAGAGEQFF. The CDR3 DNA sequence: TGTGCCAGCAGCTTAAGCCTAGCGGGAGCAGGCGAGCAGTTCTTC.

The rearrangement links TRBV6-6 to TRBJ1-5, with no clear D. The CDR3 sequence is 15 residues long. V gave up 4 bases and J gave up 5 bases, with 15 bases separating them. The V gene's germline CDR1 is MNHNY and CDR2 SVGAGI (reference sequence). The CDR3 DNA sequence: TGTGCCAGCAGTTCATATCAGGAGGGAGATCAGCCCCAGCATTTT. Protein product: CASSSYQEGDQPQHF.

CDR3 DNA sequence: TGTGCCAGCAGCTTAGTACTAGCGGGCGGCGGGAATGCTCGCTACGAGCAGTACTTC. Its translation is CASSLVLAGGGNARYEQYF. The chain has TRBV7-6 and TRBJ2-7; 9 bases are a match to TRBD2. The junction had 16 bases not matched to a gene; V was cut back by 1 base and J by 3 bases. Germline CDR1 is SGHVS and CDR2 is FNYEAQ. CDR3 length equals 19 residues.

J is TRBJ1-1 and V is TRBV28; 9 bases line up with TRBD1. The trim removed 5 bases at V and 5 bases at J, leaving 9 bases unmatched. From germline, CDR1 is MDHEN and CDR2 SYDVKM. The CDR3 extends over 15 amino acids. The CDR3, as DNA: TGTGCCAGCAGTACCGTGGGACAGGGTCAGACTGAAGCTTTCTTT. It encodes CASSTVGQGQTEAFF.

CDR3 sequence (DNA): TGTGCCAGCAGCCGGACTGGGGATGAGCAGTTCTTC. Its protein product is CASSRTGDEQFF. The genes are TRBV7-9 and TRBJ2-1, with D possibly being TRBD2 (5 bases). The germline CDR1 and CDR2 sequences are SEHNR and FQNEAQ (reference sequence). Trimming removed 5 bases from V and 8 bases from J, with 10 bases in between. The CDR3 has 12 amino acids.

The chain employs TRBV11-2 and TRBJ2-7; 11 bases are a match to TRBD2. There are 17 residues in the CDR3. The germline CDR1 and CDR2 sequences are SGHAT and FQNNGV. Trimming at V came to 5 bases and at J to 4 bases, leaving 13 bases not matched to a gene. For the CDR3, the DNA is TGTGCCAGCAGCCCAATCAATAGAGGGACTAGCGGATACGAGCAGTACTTC. It translates to CASSPINRGTSGYEQYF.

The sample holds one count of this clone. The chain employs TRBV4-2 and TRBJ1-1; no definite D call. V lost 0 bases, J lost 1 base, and 9 bases lay in between. Germline lookup yields CDR1 LGHNA and CDR2 YNFKEQ. CDR3 length: 15 residues. CDR3 sequence: CASSQDSERNTEAFF. For the CDR3, the DNA is TGTGCCAGCAGCCAAGATAGTGAAAGGAACACTGAAGCTTTCTTT.

The chain couples TRBV7-2 to TRBJ2-7; TRBD1 aligns across 8 bases. This CDR3 has 17 amino acids. After removal of 7 bases from V and 0 bases from J, the junction contained 14 bases not matched to a gene. Germline assignment: CDR1 SGHTA and CDR2 FQGNSA. CDR3 region: CASTKSPTGAYSYEQYF. The CDR3 DNA sequence: TGTGCCAGCACCAAATCCCCGACAGGGGCCTACTCCTACGAGCAGTACTTC.

The genes are TRBV30 and TRBJ1-1, with 8 nucleotides matching TRBD1. The V and J ends lost 8 bases and 4 bases, in that order; junction bases with no gene match: 6. CDR1 is GTSNPN, CDR2 SVGIG, per germline (reference sequence). CDR3 length: 12 residues. For the CDR3, the DNA is TGTGCCGGAGGACAGGGCGGCACTGAAGCTTTCTTT. It is translated as CAGGQGGTEAFF.

The chain employs TRBV18 and TRBJ1-1, with 10 bases matching TRBD1. The CDR3 loop spans 14 amino acids. V lost 10 bases to trimming and J lost 8 bases; unmatched junction nucleotides: 13. Per the germline V gene, CDR1 is KGHSH and CDR2 is LQKENI. As DNA, the CDR3 is TGTGCCACCTCTCAAGGACAGGGGGAGAACGAAGCTTTCTTT. Protein sequence: CATSQGQGENEAFF. Full variable domain (missing parts from reference TRBV18 and TRBJ1-1): NAGVMQNPRHLVRRRGQEARLRCSPMKGHSHVYWYRQLPEEGLKFMVYLQKENIIDESGMPKERFSAEFPKEGPSILRIQQVVRGDSAAYFCATSQGQGENEAFFGQGTRLTVV.

The J gene is TRBJ1-1, the V gene TRBV7-8, with a weak D call TRBD1 (5 bases). The length of the CDR3 is 14 residues. V lost 1 base, J lost 4 bases, and 10 bases lay in between. Germline CDR1 and CDR2: SGHVS and FQNEAQ. This CDR3 is CASSLVSGGTEAFF. The CDR3 region has the DNA TGTGCCAGCAGCTTAGTCAGCGGGGGCACTGAAGCTTTCTTT.

CDR3 residues: CASSLVGVAGELFF. The CDR3 DNA sequence: TGTGCCAGCAGCTTAGTAGGGGTTGCCGGGGAGCTGTTTTTT. This chain uses TRBV7-9 with TRBJ2-2, with a possible D match to TRBD1 (5 bases). V was pared by 1 base and J by 6 bases, with 9 bases between. Per germline, CDR1 SEHNR and CDR2 FQNEAQ (reference sequence). CDR3 length: 14 amino acids.

The V gene is TRBV5-5, the J gene TRBJ2-5, with D maybe TRBD2 (5 bases). CDR1 and CDR2 (germline): SGHKS, YYEKEE (reference sequence). There are 14 residues in the CDR3. The V and J ends lost 4 bases and 2 bases respectively, with 12 bases between them. The CDR3 is CASSRTPNQETQYF. CDR3 nucleotide sequence: TGTGCCAGCAGCCGGACTCCCAATCAAGAGACCCAGTACTTC.

The chain employs TRBV30 and TRBJ2-5; no firm D call. The germline gives CDR1 GTSNPN, CDR2 SVGIG (reference sequence). This CDR3 spans 12 amino acids. Trimming left V 0 bases short and J 3 bases short, with 5 bases between. This CDR3 is CAWSVLEETQYF. Here the CDR3 DNA reads TGTGCCTGGAGTGTATTAGAAGAGACCCAGTACTTC.

The rearrangement uses TRBV10-2 and TRBJ1-5; 7 bases line up with TRBD1. CDR3 size: 18 residues. In germline, CDR1 is WSHSY, CDR2 SAAADI. J was trimmed by 4 bases and V by 6 bases; bases with no gene match: 18. The CDR3 coding sequence is TGCGCCAGCAGAGCTACCGGGACAGCAATCGTGAAGAATCAGCCCCAGCATTTT. This gives the protein CASRATGTAIVKNQPQHF.

Here the CDR3 DNA reads TGTGCCAGCAGTGACTCGGACAGTTCCGAGCAGTACTTC. Its protein is CASSDSDSSEQYF. The V and J genes are TRBV6-4 and TRBJ2-7; the D gene is possibly TRBD1 (6 bases). This CDR3 has 13 amino acids. Germline lookup yields CDR1 MRHNA and CDR2 SNTAGT. V lost 0 bases, J lost 6 bases, and 9 bases lay in between.